This TCR beta chain was sequenced in a study of response to subunit inactivated influenza vaccine. Study-wide results and caveats: The authors suggested that few new T cells are recruited per seasonal influenza vaccination.

The sample holds a few counts of this clonotype. The target antigen is unknown. There are 17 residues in the CDR3. With 0 bases removed from V and 0 bases from J, the gap between germline ends came to 16 bases. Per germline, CDR1 DFQATT and CDR2 SNEGSKA (reference sequence). MiXCR, applied by TCRdb to the RT-PCR reads, yields one record per CDR3 protein. This repertoire shows about 800,000 distinct CDR3 sequences, around 20% found once; its top ten account for 9.5% to 13%. The chain has TRBV20-1 and TRBJ2-3, with a tentative D call TRBD2 (6 bases). Sequencing was performed on PBMCs from blood, taken roughly 5 days after vaccination. The source of this sequence is a man over 45 who received an inactivated influenza vaccine. The CDR3 DNA reads as TGCAGTGCTAGAGACCCACTACTGGAGGGGAGCACAGATACGCAGTATTTT. Encoded protein: CSARDPLLEGSTDTQYF.